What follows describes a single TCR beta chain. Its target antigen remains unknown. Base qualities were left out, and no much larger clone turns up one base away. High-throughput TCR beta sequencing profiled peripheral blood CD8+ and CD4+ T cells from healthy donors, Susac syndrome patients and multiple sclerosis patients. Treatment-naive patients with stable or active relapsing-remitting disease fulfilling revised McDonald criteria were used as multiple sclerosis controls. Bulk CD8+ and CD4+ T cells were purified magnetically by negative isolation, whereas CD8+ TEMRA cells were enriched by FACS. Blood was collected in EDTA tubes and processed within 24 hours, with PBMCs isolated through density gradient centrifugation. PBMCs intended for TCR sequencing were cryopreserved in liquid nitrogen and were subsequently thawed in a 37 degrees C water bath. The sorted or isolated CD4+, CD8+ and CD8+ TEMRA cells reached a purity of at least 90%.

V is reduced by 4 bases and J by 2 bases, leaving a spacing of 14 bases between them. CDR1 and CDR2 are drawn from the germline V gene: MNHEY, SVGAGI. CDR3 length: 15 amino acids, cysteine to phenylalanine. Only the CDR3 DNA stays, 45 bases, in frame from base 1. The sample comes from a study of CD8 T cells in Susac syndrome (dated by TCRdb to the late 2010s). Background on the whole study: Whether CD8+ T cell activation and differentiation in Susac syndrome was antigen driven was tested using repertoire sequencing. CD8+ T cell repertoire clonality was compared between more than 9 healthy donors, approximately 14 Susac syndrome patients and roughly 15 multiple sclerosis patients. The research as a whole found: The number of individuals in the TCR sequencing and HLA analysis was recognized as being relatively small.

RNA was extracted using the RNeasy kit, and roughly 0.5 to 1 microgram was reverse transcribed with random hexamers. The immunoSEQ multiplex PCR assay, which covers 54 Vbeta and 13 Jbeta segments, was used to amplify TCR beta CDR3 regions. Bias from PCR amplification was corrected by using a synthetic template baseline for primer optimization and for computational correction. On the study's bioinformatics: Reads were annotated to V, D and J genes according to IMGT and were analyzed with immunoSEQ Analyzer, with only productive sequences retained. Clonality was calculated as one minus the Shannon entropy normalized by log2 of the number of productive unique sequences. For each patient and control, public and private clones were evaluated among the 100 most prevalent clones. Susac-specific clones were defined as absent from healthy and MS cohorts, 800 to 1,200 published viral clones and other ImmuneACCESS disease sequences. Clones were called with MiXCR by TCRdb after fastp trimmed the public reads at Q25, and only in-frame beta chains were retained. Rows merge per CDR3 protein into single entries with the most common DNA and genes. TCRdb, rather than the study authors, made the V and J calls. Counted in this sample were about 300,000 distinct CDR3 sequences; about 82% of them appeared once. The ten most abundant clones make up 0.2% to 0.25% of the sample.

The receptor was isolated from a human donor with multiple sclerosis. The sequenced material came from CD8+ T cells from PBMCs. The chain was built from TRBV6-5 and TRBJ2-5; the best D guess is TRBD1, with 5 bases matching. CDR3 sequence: CASSSFGQIQETQYF. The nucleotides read TGTGCCAGCAGTTCCTTTGGACAAATTCAAGAGACCCAGTACTTC.